This passage covers 29 T cell receptor beta chains from one sample sequenced in a study of technical replicates of blood from several donors (dated by TCRdb to the late 2010s). Receptors were amplified or captured by the immunoSEQ multiplex PCR assay. Here the immuneACCESS table is served through TCRdb, limited to in-frame sequences with V and J called. Missing clones are a known gap in these copies; in checked studies unresolved V genes cover under half, and the rest lacks a known reason. The sample table shows 70,000 or so clones, and 75% to 90% are seen once. The top ten hold 4% to 5% of the sample. Sequencing used PBMCs. The source of these receptors is a human donor in good health. Some clones in this sample may be carry-over from other donors' samples.

The chain uses TRBV6-5 and TRBJ1-6; TRBD1 matches at 7 bases. The V gene's germline CDR1 is MNHEY and CDR2 SVGAGI. V lost 2 bases to trimming and J lost 12 bases; unmatched junction nucleotides: 10. The CDR3 is made up of 15 amino acids. CDR3 sequence reads: CASSYEGQSLRPLHF. Here the CDR3 DNA reads TGTGCCAGCAGTTACGAGGGACAGAGCCTGAGACCCCTCCACTTT.

The chain recombines TRBV10-3 with TRBJ2-5; D uncertain. Germline V gene data show CDR1 as ENHRY and CDR2 as SYGVKD. Trimming cost V 4 bases and J 5 bases, with 5 bases left between them. The CDR3 is 11 amino acids. The CDR3 DNA reads as TGTGCCATCAGTGCCGGGGAGACCCAGTACTTC. This gives the protein CAISAGETQYF.

This sequence joins TRBV7-9 and TRBJ1-1; tentatively, D is TRBD1 (5 bases). CDR1 and CDR2 (germline): SEHNR, FQNEAQ (reference sequence). CDR3 length: 16 residues. V was pared by 0 bases and J by 0 bases, with 11 bases between. CDR3 loop: CASSLAGQGMNTEAFF. The DNA for the CDR3 is TGTGCCAGCAGCTTAGCCGGTCAGGGTATGAACACTGAAGCTTTCTTT.

The chain has TRBV2 and TRBJ2-1, with 11 bases matching TRBD2. The CDR3 runs to 16 residues. After removal of 2 bases from V and 7 bases from J, the junction contained 7 bases not matched to a gene. Germline-derived CDR1 and CDR2 are SNHLY and FYNNEI. In nucleotides, the CDR3 is TGTGCCAGCAGTGAACGCTCTAGCGGGGGGCGGAATGAGCAGTTCTTC. The encoded protein is CASSERSSGGRNEQFF.

The chain links TRBV2 to TRBJ2-1; TRBD2 matches 7 bases. CDR1 SNHLY and CDR2 FYNNEI come from the germline V gene. V was clipped by 9 bases and J by 2 bases; unmatched bases: 4. This CDR3 has 13 amino acids. The CDR3 sequence: CASTSVTYNEQFF. DNA of the CDR3: TGTGCCAGTACTAGCGTTACCTACAATGAGCAGTTCTTC.

The V call is TRBV5-1, the J call TRBJ1-2, with TRBD1 matching over 9 bases. Germline loops: CDR1 SGHRS, CDR2 YFSETQ. J lost 2 bases, V lost 5 bases, and 7 bases had no gene match. This CDR3 has 15 residues. The CDR3 protein is CASRNTGGSNYGYTF. In DNA form, the CDR3 reads TGCGCCAGCAGGAACACAGGGGGCTCGAACTATGGCTACACCTTC.

V and J are TRBV2 and TRBJ2-7; weak D call: TRBD2 (5 bases). CDR3 length equals 13 residues. Germline values: CDR1 SNHLY, CDR2 FYNNEI. Trimming shortened V by 6 bases and J by 3 bases, and 12 bases separated the two germline ends. CDR3 DNA: TGTGCCAGCAGCGCGCCGGGAAACTACGAGCAGTACTTC. Amino acids: CASSAPGNYEQYF. The full variable domain, its missing parts supplied by reference TRBV2 and TRBJ2-7, is EPEVTQTPSHQVTQMGQEVILRCVPISNHLYFYWYRQILGQKVEFLVSFYNNEISEKSEIFDDQFSVERPDGSNFTLKIRSTKLEDSAMYFCASSAPGNYEQYFGPGTRLTVT.

This clone was recorded only once. V and J are TRBV5-1 and TRBJ2-7; TRBD2 agrees at 9 bases. From germline, CDR1 is SGHRS and CDR2 YFSETQ. Germline trimming cut 4 bases from V and 2 bases from J; bases unmatched to any gene: 10. This CDR3 comprises 16 residues. CDR3 loop: CASSPQAGGVTYEQYF. The CDR3, as DNA: TGCGCCAGCAGCCCGCAAGCGGGAGGCGTAACCTACGAGCAGTACTTC.

This clone showed up just once. The V gene is TRBV30, the J gene TRBJ2-1; possible D gene TRBD1, 5 bases. Trimming removed 2 bases from V and 5 bases from J, with 10 bases in between. The CDR3 consists of 13 residues. Germline V gives CDR1 GTSNPN, CDR2 SVGIG (reference sequence). The CDR3 bases are TGTGCCTGGAGTTTGTCAGGGAACAATGAGCAGTTCTTC. This encodes CAWSLSGNNEQFF.

The sample holds one count of this clone. The chain uses TRBV5-4 and TRBJ2-5; TRBD1 aligns across 8 bases. The V and J ends lost 0 bases and 4 bases, in that order; junction bases with no gene match: 5. Germline V gene data show CDR1 as SGHNT and CDR2 as YYREEE (reference sequence). The CDR3 contains 15 residues. In DNA, the CDR3 is TGTGCCAGCAGCTTGGCCACAGGGGGTAGAGAGACCCAGTACTTC. Amino acids: CASSLATGGRETQYF.

The sample holds one count of this clone. The chain couples TRBV11-1 to TRBJ1-6, with no clear D. This CDR3 is built from 13 residues. From germline, CDR1 is SGHAT and CDR2 FQDESV (reference sequence). V lost 1 base to trimming and J lost 9 bases, with 7 bases between them. The CDR3 DNA reads TGTGCCAGCAGCTTAGTAATCGGTTCACCCCTCCACTTT. It is translated as CASSLVIGSPLHF. Full variable domain (outside the CDR3, taken from reference TRBV11-1 and TRBJ1-6): EAEVAQSPRYKITEKSQAVAFWCDPISGHATLYWYRQILGQGPELLVQFQDESVVDDSQLPKDRFSAERLKGVDSTLKIQPAELGDSAMYLCASSLVIGSPLHFGNGTRLTVT.

The gene calls are TRBV11-3 and TRBJ2-1; the D is unclear. V shed 1 base and J shed 10 bases, with 11 bases lying between them. This CDR3 contains 13 residues. CDR1 and CDR2 (germline): SGHNT, YENEEA. CDR3 amino acids: CASSLGSTQEQFF. CDR3 bases: TGTGCCAGCAGCTTAGGCTCAACCCAGGAGCAGTTCTTC. Supplemented by reference TRBV11-3 and TRBJ2-1, the full variable domain reads EAGVVQSPRYKIIEKKQPVAFWCNPISGHNTLYWYLQNLGQGPELLIRYENEEAVDDSQLPKDRFSAERLKGVDSTLKIQPAELGDSAVYLCASSLGSTQEQFFGPGTRLTVL.

The chain employs TRBV10-1 and TRBJ2-5; 12 nucleotides line up with TRBD2. Germline V gives CDR1 WNHNN, CDR2 SYGVQD (reference sequence). V was pared by 7 bases and J by 4 bases, with 13 bases of the junction left unmatched. The CDR3 is made up of 17 amino acids. In nucleotides, the CDR3 is TGCGCCAGCATTCTCAAACTAGCGGGGGGATCTACAGAGACCCAGTACTTC. Amino acids: CASILKLAGGSTETQYF.

This chain links TRBV2 with TRBJ2-1, with D hard to call. This CDR3 contains 11 residues. V was pared by 7 bases and J by 3 bases, with 4 bases between. CDR1 and CDR2 (germline): SNHLY, FYNNEI. The CDR3: CASTSYNEQFF. The DNA for the CDR3 is TGTGCCAGCACGAGCTACAATGAGCAGTTCTTC.

This CDR3 is CASSPSAGGGGEKLFF. DNA of the CDR3: TGTGCCAGCAGCCCCTCGGCGGGGGGCGGGGGAGAAAAACTGTTTTTT. The gene calls are TRBV7-2 and TRBJ1-4, with D perhaps TRBD1 (6 bases). The CDR3 is 16 amino acids. Trimming stripped 5 bases from V and 8 bases from J, with 21 bases between. Germline lookup yields CDR1 SGHTA and CDR2 FQGNSA.

This clone was recorded once. The CDR3 region is CASSAGRWLAGRQETQYF. The CDR3 nucleotides are TGTGCCAGCAGTGCGGGACGGTGGCTAGCGGGACGCCAAGAGACCCAGTACTTC. The J gene is TRBJ2-5, the V gene TRBV6-4, with 9 positions matching TRBD2. The V gene's germline CDR1 is MRHNA and CDR2 SNTAGT. J was trimmed by 1 base and V by 4 bases; bases with no gene match: 13. There are 18 residues in the CDR3.

CDR3 in amino acids: CASSLAGDLAGSNEQYF. The CDR3 nucleotides read TGTGCCAGCAGCTTAGCCGGAGACCTCGCGGGATCCAACGAGCAGTACTTC. This chain joins TRBV7-8 and TRBJ2-7; a possible D gene is TRBD2 (6 bases). The CDR3 consists of 17 residues. V lost 0 bases, J lost 5 bases, and 20 bases lay in between. CDR1 and CDR2 (germline): SGHVS, FQNEAQ.

This chain joins TRBV19 and TRBJ2-5, with 7 bases lining up with TRBD2. Trimming cost V 7 bases and J 2 bases; bases outside gene matches: 4. CDR1 is LNHDA, CDR2 SQIVND, per germline (reference sequence). The CDR3 consists of 13 residues. DNA of the CDR3: TGTGCCAGTACCCCGGGGGGTCAAGAGACCCAGTACTTC. It is translated as CASTPGGQETQYF.

The rearrangement uses TRBV28 and TRBJ1-2; weak D call: TRBD1 (6 bases). V was cut by 3 bases and J by 6 bases, with 17 bases left in between. The CDR3 runs 15 residues. Germline assignment: CDR1 MDHEN and CDR2 SYDVKM. The CDR3 nucleotides are TGTGCCAGCAGTTTCCAGGGACGTAGGGGGAATGGCTACACCTTC. The encoded protein is CASSFQGRRGNGYTF.

The chain carries TRBV21-1 and TRBJ2-1; TRBD2, the D gene given by the table, was not confirmed from the DNA. TRBV21-1 is a pseudogene segment. CDR3 length: 12 amino acids. This CDR3 is CASRKDYNEQFF. Written as DNA, the CDR3 is TGTGCCTCGCGGAAGGATTACAATGAGCAGTTCTTC.

A few counts support this clone. The V gene is TRBV6-5, the J gene TRBJ2-5, with TRBD2 matching over 10 bases. J lost 2 bases, V lost 6 bases, and 6 bases had no gene match. The germline gives CDR1 MNHEY, CDR2 SVGAGI. CDR3 length equals 15 residues. Here the CDR3 DNA reads TGTGCCAGCAGACGGACAGCGGGGGGGCAAGAGACCCAGTACTTC. Protein product: CASRRTAGGQETQYF.

The V gene is TRBV15, the J gene TRBJ2-5; 8 nucleotides match TRBD2. CDR1 LNHNV and CDR2 YYDKDF come from the germline V gene (reference sequence). The V segment lost 0 bases and the J segment 2 bases; nucleotides outside the gene matches: 2. This CDR3 comprises 15 residues. The CDR3 reads CATSRERGAQETQYF. CDR3 coding DNA: TGTGCCACCAGCAGAGAGCGGGGGGCACAAGAGACCCAGTACTTC.

The rearrangement joins TRBV7-3 to TRBJ2-1; 11 nucleotides agree with TRBD2. The CDR3 is 15 residues long. Unmatched junction bases numbered 3, after V lost 5 bases and J lost 3 bases. In germline, CDR1 is SGHTA, CDR2 FQGTGA. CDR3 nucleotide sequence: TGTGCCAGCAGCCCTGGACTAGCGGGCTACAATGAGCAGTTCTTC. It encodes CASSPGLAGYNEQFF. Complete variable domain (other parts from reference TRBV7-3 and TRBJ2-1): GAGVSQTPSNKVTEKGKYVELRCDPISGHTALYWYRQSLGQGPEFLIYFQGTGAADDSGLPNDRFFAVRPEGSVSTLKIQRTERGDSAVYLCASSPGLAGYNEQFFGPGTRLTVL.

This rearrangement joins TRBV6-5 to TRBJ2-1, with D perhaps matching TRBD2 (5 bases). Germline assignment: CDR1 MNHEY and CDR2 SVGAGI. Trimming removed 0 bases from V and 6 bases from J, with 9 bases in between. The CDR3 runs to 14 residues. The CDR3, as DNA: TGTGCCAGCAGTTACTCGATAGGAGGCAATGAGCAGTTCTTC. Residues: CASSYSIGGNEQFF.

This clone was found once. The rearrangement uses TRBV11-3 and TRBJ2-5; maybe TRBD2 (5 bases). The CDR3 is made up of 14 amino acids. The germline V and J ends were trimmed by 5 bases and 5 bases, with 15 bases remaining between them. Per the germline V gene, CDR1 is SGHNT and CDR2 is YENEEA. This CDR3 is CASSPGYGAETQYF. CDR3 sequence (DNA): TGTGCCAGCAGCCCGGGGTATGGAGCGGAGACCCAGTACTTC.

The chain has TRBV7-2 and TRBJ2-3; D unclear. CDR3 length: 12 residues. V dropped 3 bases and J dropped 2 bases, with 3 bases sitting between them. Germline V gene sequence: CDR1 SGHTA, CDR2 FQGNSA. Here the CDR3 reads CASSFYTDTQYF. CDR3 DNA sequence: TGTGCCAGCAGCTTCTACACAGATACGCAGTATTTT.

This clone was recorded once. The CDR3 protein is CASSQERTSGGNTQYF. The DNA for the CDR3 is TGCGCCAGCAGCCAGGAACGGACTAGCGGGGGAAATACGCAGTATTTT. The chain carries TRBV4-1 and TRBJ2-3; 13 positions agree with TRBD2. This CDR3 has 16 amino acids. Germline V gene data show CDR1 as MGHRA and CDR2 as YSYEKL. V was clipped by 3 bases and J by 7 bases; unmatched bases: 7.

This chain uses TRBV7-2 with TRBJ1-4; D is undetermined. Between the trimmed V and J ends, which lost 2 bases and 2 bases, there was a span of 6 bases. CDR1 and CDR2 (germline): SGHTA, FQGNSA. This CDR3 comprises 14 residues. CDR3 in DNA: TGTGCCAGCAGCTTAATTGCGACTAATGAAAAACTGTTTTTT. Amino acids: CASSLIATNEKLFF.

The rearrangement joins TRBV5-6 to TRBJ1-1; TRBD1 is a possible D gene (5 bases). Deletions cut 2 bases from V and 6 bases from J, with 17 bases between. CDR3 size: 15 residues. Germline lookup yields CDR1 SGHDT and CDR2 YYEEEE. The CDR3 spells CASSFTPQGVSEAFF. For the CDR3, the DNA is TGTGCCAGCAGCTTTACACCGCAAGGGGTCTCTGAAGCTTTCTTT.